Detailed here is one T cell receptor beta chain. It has no known antigen specificity. No base-level quality is on record; no much larger clone is a single base apart. This sample stems from a study of blood T cell repertoires in COVID-19 (dated by TCRdb to about 2020). General notes on the study: Samples covering the acute and convalescent phases of COVID-19 were provided by collaborators in the United States, Italy and Spain. A freely available public database, intended as a resource for researchers studying the immune response to SARS-CoV-2, is where the repertoires were released. A de-identified subject ID, COVID-19 status, age in years and sex were almost always included in the sample metadata. Deeply sampled blood TCRbeta repertoires from subjects exposed to, actively infected with, or recovered from COVID-19 were included in the dataset. The material from the prospective study consisted of cDNA or gDNA derived from T cells, B-cell-depleted T cells, or PBMCs. HLA class I and class II types, where available, came from metadata supplied by the sample provider rather than from assay-based typing. The samples were drawn from two sources: the first 160 participants of the ongoing ImmuneRACE study, and 1,254 subjects contributed by 6 global collaborators. Overall study results and their limits: Clinical and demographic metadata were provided uncurated, with the amount varying by source and participant.

TCRbeta CDR3 regions were amplified from genomic DNA using the immunoSEQ Assay, a bias-controlled multiplex PCR. Turning to the authors' computational methods: Nucleated cell counts per sample were estimated from amplification of reference gene primers within the assay. To quantify the absolute abundance of each unique TCRbeta CDR3 rearrangement, sequence reads were collapsed and filtered. Productive Simpson clonality was computed per sample as the square root of Simpson's diversity index over productive rearrangements. TCRdb's version of the immuneACCESS table is confined to in-frame rearrangements and falls short of the full clone set. An unresolved V gene accounts for under half of the shortfall where checked; the remainder is of unknown origin. V and J calls plus clone size are reproduced from that table; the DNA served to infer D and trimming. The sample yields a few hundred thousand clones; nearly 90% were counted once. Of the sample, less than 15% falls within the top ten clones.

In the prospective study, participants were roughly 18 to 100 years old, resided in about two dozen geographic areas of the United States, and were enrolled through a virtual design. In the prospective study, participants were assigned to cohorts based on the clinical history participants reported in a screening survey and a study questionnaire. Exposed participants had been in contact with someone with a PCR-confirmed or clinician-diagnosed COVID-19 case within 2 weeks of study entry. Mobile phlebotomists in the prospective study collected whole blood, serum and a nasopharyngeal or oropharyngeal swab from every participant. Prospective study participants could optionally give additional blood draws and questionnaires over an approximately 2-month period. Before DNA extraction, prospective study blood samples were shipped either frozen or at room temperature. Inclusive of the bounding cysteine and phenylalanine, the CDR3 is 17 residues long. Just CDR3 DNA is preserved here, 51 bases in frame from base 1.

This clonotype was obtained from a young man who had been exposed to COVID-19. The sample comprised PBMCs or T cells enriched from blood (not recorded which). The sequence links TRBV21-1 to TRBJ2-6; TRBD2, as called in the table, went unchecked against the DNA. TRBV21-1 is assigned pseudogene status. The DNA sequence is TGTGCCAGCAGCCCCTCGGCGGCCGGTCCTGGGGCCAACGTCCTGACTTTC. This translates into CASSPSAAGPGANVLTF.